The rows below give T cell receptor beta chains drawn from one sample of a study of metastatic and nonmetastatic thyroid tumors. Through MiXCR, TCRdb re-clonotyped the PCR reads. The data show some 93,000 clones, about 13% seen once. The material sequenced was blood. These receptors all stem from a female donor with papillary thyroid cancer or a benign thyroid nodule (not recorded which). Some clones in this sample may be carry-over from other donors' samples. Both conserved end residues are part of each CDR3. D genes are given only for firm matches. The listing skips clone size in some rows; elsewhere it reads once, few, many or a size class.

TRBD1 | TRBJ1-3 | TRBV9 | many | CASSDPGTGIRNTIYF | TGTGCCAGCAGCGACCCCGGGACAGGGATTAGAAACACCATATATTTT
NA | TRBJ1-6 | TRBV4-2 | many | CASSQDRRDSPLHF | TGTGCCAGCAGCCAAGATCGAAGAGATAGCCCCCTCCACTTT
NA | TRBJ2-1 | TRBV9 | many | CASSDDSRVVTYNEQFF | TGTGCCAGCAGCGACGACAGTAGGGTCGTAACCTACAATGAGCAGTTCTTC
NA | TRBJ2-3 | TRBV28 | many | CASTPFRAIKRTDTQYF | TGTGCCAGCACCCCATTCAGGGCAATTAAGAGGACAGATACGCAGTATTTT
NA | TRBJ2-7 | TRBV7-6 | many | CASSLGGGGKPIYEQYF | TGTGCCAGCAGCTTAGGAGGGGGGGGGAAGCCCATCTACGAGCAGTACTTC
NA | TRBJ1-6 | TRBV6-1 | NA | CASSLGRNGSPLHF | TGTGCCAGCAGCCTCGGACGGAATGGTTCACCCCTCCACTTT
NA | TRBJ2-7 | TRBV4-3 | many | CASSHDKAYEQYF | TGCGCCAGCAGCCATGACAAAGCCTACGAGCAGTACTTC
TRBD1 | TRBJ1-5 | TRBV2 | many | CASSEALQTGRNQPQHF | TGTGCCAGCAGTGAAGCCCTACAGACAGGGCGAAATCAGCCCCAGCATTTT
NA | TRBJ1-2 | TRBV9 | many | CASSVHPVNYGYTF | TGTGCCAGCAGCGTACACCCAGTTAACTATGGCTACACCTTC
NA | TRBJ2-5 | TRBV18 | many | CASSPFYGLFQETQYF | TGTGCCAGCTCACCATTTTATGGGCTATTCCAAGAGACCCAGTACTTC
NA | TRBJ2-6 | TRBV7-2 | many | CASSLEAGANVLTF | TGTGCCAGCAGCTTAGAAGCTGGGGCCAACGTCCTGACTTTC
TRBD1 | TRBJ1-5 | TRBV20-1 | many | CSAPTGGSGNQPRHF | TGCAGTGCTCCGACAGGGGGCAGCGGCAATCAGCCCCGGCATTTT
TRBD1 | TRBJ1-1 | TRBV6-6 | many | CASSYNPGQAEAFF | TGTGCCAGCAGTTACAACCCCGGACAGGCAGAAGCTTTCTTT
TRBD1 | TRBJ1-1 | TRBV4-1 | many | CASSDRQGGTEAFF | TGCGCCAGCAGCGACCGACAGGGTGGCACTGAAGCTTTCTTT
TRBD2 | TRBJ2-1 | TRBV7-6 | many | CASSLEVAGGPSNEQFF | TGTGCCAGCAGCTTAGAAGTAGCGGGAGGACCTTCCAATGAGCAGTTCTTC
NA | TRBJ2-1 | TRBV11-2 | many | CASSNLGQGNNEQFF | TGTGCCAGCAGCAATCTAGGGCAGGGTAACAATGAGCAGTTCTTC
NA | TRBJ2-2 | TRBV18 | many | CASSPLDATGELFF | TGTGCCAGCTCACCTTTGGACGCCACCGGGGAGCTGTTTTTT
NA | TRBJ1-2 | TRBV20-1 | many | CSARDMSRAALPYGYTF | TGCAGTGCTAGAGATATGAGTAGGGCCGCTCTCCCTTATGGCTACACCTTC
TRBD1 | TRBJ2-7 | TRBV5-1 | many | CASSLVTGGYEQYF | TGCGCCAGCAGCTTGGTAACAGGGGGCTACGAGCAGTACTTC
TRBD1 | TRBJ2-7 | TRBV18 | many | CASSHRDRSYEQYF | TGTGCCAGCTCACACCGGGACAGGTCCTACGAGCAGTACTTC
NA | TRBJ1-6 | TRBV5-1 | many | CASSMQGPYNSPLHF | TGCGCCAGCAGCATGCAGGGCCCTTATAATTCACCCCTCCACTTT
TRBD2 | TRBJ2-1 | TRBV11-1 | NA | CASSLGTLAVYYNEQFF | TGTGCCAGCAGCTTAGGGACACTAGCGGTTTACTACAATGAGCAGTTCTTC
NA | TRBJ2-3 | TRBV15 | many | CATSRAQGLRPQYF | TGTGCCACCAGCAGAGCCCAAGGACTCCGGCCGCAGTATTTT
TRBD2 | TRBJ2-7 | TRBV5-8 | many | CASSRTSSDEQYF | TGTGCCAGCAGCCGGACTAGCTCCGACGAGCAGTACTTC
NA | TRBJ2-1 | TRBV7-2 | many | CASSLTLSLNNEQFF | TGTGCCAGCAGCTTAACGCTGTCACTTAACAATGAGCAGTTCTTC
TRBD1 | TRBJ2-1 | TRBV5-1 | many | CASSLSVGQGYDEQFF | TGCGCCAGCAGCTTGAGCGTGGGACAGGGGTACGATGAGCAGTTCTTC
TRBD2 | TRBJ2-7 | TRBV20-1 | many | CSATGTSGGYEQYF | TGCAGTGCTACCGGGACTAGCGGGGGCTACGAGCAGTACTTC
TRBD1 | TRBJ1-4 | TRBV19 | NA | CANSLTRTGTENEKLFF | TGTGCCAATAGTTTAACGCGGACCGGGACAGAAAATGAAAAACTGTTTTTT
NA | TRBJ2-7 | TRBV28 | NA | CASRGPNTDLSRYEQYF | TGTGCCAGCAGAGGACCAAACACGGATCTATCCCGGTACGAGCAGTACTTC
TRBD1 | TRBJ1-6 | TRBV25-1 | many | CASSERQGAGSPLHF | TGTGCCAGCAGTGAACGACAGGGGGCCGGATCACCCCTCCACTTT
NA | TRBJ2-1 | TRBV5-1 | NA | CSSGRSSYNEQFF | TGTTCAAGTGGTCGGAGCTCCTACAATGAGCAGTTCTTC
NA | TRBJ2-6 | TRBV5-1 | NA | CASSLEGKGYSGANVLTF | TGCGCCAGCAGCTTGGAGGGGAAGGGATATTCTGGGGCCAACGTACTGACTTTC
NA | TRBJ1-2 | TRBV28 | many | CASSLKGGANYGYTF | TGTGCCAGCAGTCTAAAGGGGGGGGCGAACTATGGCTACACCTTC
TRBD2 | TRBJ2-1 | TRBV20-1 | many | CSAASGSPYNEQFF | TGCAGTGCTGCTAGCGGGAGCCCCTACAATGAGCAGTTCTTC
NA | TRBJ1-3 | TRBV27 | few | CASSPVQGNTIYF | TGTGCCAGCAGTCCGGTTCAGGGAAACACCATATATTTT
TRBD2 | TRBJ2-7 | TRBV4-1 | many | CASSQGLAGAYEQYF | TGCGCCAGCAGCCAAGGACTAGCGGGAGCCTACGAGCAGTACTTC
NA | TRBJ1-1 | TRBV28 | many | CASSLPGNTEAFF | TGTGCCAGCAGTTTACCGGGGAACACTGAAGCTTTCTTT
TRBD1 | TRBJ1-5 | TRBV28 | many | CASSPGTGRAAQHF | TGTGCCAGCAGTCCCGGGACAGGGAGGGCAGCCCAGCATTTT
TRBD1 | TRBJ2-3 | TRBV20-1 | many | CSVRQGLRTDTQYF | TGCAGTGTAAGACAGGGTTTAAGGACAGATACGCAGTATTTT
NA | TRBJ1-3 | TRBV2 | few | CASSFQLSSGNTIYF | TGTGCCAGCAGTTTCCAGTTGAGCTCTGGAAACACCATATATTTT